This is a list of T cell receptor beta chains from one sample in a study of siplizumab effects on memory and regulatory T cells. TCRdb keeps only in-frame clones here, not all; method: immunoSEQ multiplex PCR. Of 90,000 to 120,000 clones listed, about 93% are singletons. The sample was Tregs sorted from blood. The receptor set was obtained from a human donor in good health. The CDR3 runs from the conserved cysteine through the conserved F or W. A D gene is named only where the DNA matches it firmly. The size of a clone is reported for some rows only, either as once, few or many, or as a class for expanded clones.

TRBV7-2	TRBJ2-7	-	-	TGTGCCAGCAGCACTGCCCACAGGGTCTACGAGCAGTACTTC	CASSTAHRVYEQYF
TRBV6-6	TRBJ1-5	TRBD1	-	TGTGCCACCGGGGACCGACAGGGGGTGATGGTTCAGCCCCAGCATTTT	CATGDRQGVMVQPQHF
TRBV23-1	TRBJ1-2	-	-	TGCGCCAGCAGTTACAGAACTTATGGCTACACCTTC	CASSYRTYGYTF
TRBV14	TRBJ1-2	-	-	TGTGCCAGCAGCCAATGGGACTATGGCTACACCTTC	CASSQWDYGYTF
TRBV5-1	TRBJ2-6	-	-	TGCGCCAGCTCGGGGGGCGGGACAGGGGCCAACGTCCTGACTTTC	CASSGGGTGANVLTF
TRBV4-3	TRBJ2-1	-	-	TGCGCCAGCAGCCAAGATCCGCAGGCCTCCTACAATGAGCAGTTCTTC	CASSQDPQASYNEQFF
TRBV30	TRBJ2-3	-	-	TGTGCCTGGAGTGTAAAGTCGGCAGTACAAGATACGCAGTATTTT	CAWSVKSAVQDTQYF
TRBV27	TRBJ2-7	-	-	TGTGCCAGCAGCACTTCTTTCGGAGGGTCCGAGCAGTACTTC	CASSTSFGGSEQYF
TRBV25-1	TRBJ2-5	-	-	TGTGCCAGCAGTGAATACTTAGGGGGGGGAGAGACCCAGTACTTC	CASSEYLGGGETQYF
TRBV7-2	TRBJ2-1	TRBD1	-	TGTGCCAGCAGCTTGGTGACAGGGTACAATGAGCAGTTCTTC	CASSLVTGYNEQFF
TRBV5-4	TRBJ2-7	TRBD2	-	TGTGCCAGCAGCTTCGCCGGGAGGCCCTACGAGCAGTACTTC	CASSFAGRPYEQYF
TRBV6-5	TRBJ1-1	TRBD1	-	TGTGCCAGCAGTTTGACAGGGCCGGGGGGCACTGAAGCTTTCTTT	CASSLTGPGGTEAFF
TRBV14	TRBJ1-1	TRBD1	few	TGTGCCAGCAGCCAAGGACAGGGGATGAACACTGAAGCTTTCTTT	CASSQGQGMNTEAFF
TRBV18	TRBJ1-5	TRBD1	-	TGTGCCAGCTCACCAGGGACAGGGGGCGATCAGCCCCAGCATTTT	CASSPGTGGDQPQHF
TRBV5-5	TRBJ1-1	-	once	TGTGCCAGCAGCCTTTCCGGCAGGCCCGTCGCTTTCTTT	CASSLSGRPVAFF
TRBV5-4	TRBJ2-7	TRBD1	-	TGTGCCAGCAGCTGGACAGGGACTTACGAGCAGTACTTC	CASSWTGTYEQYF
TRBV2	TRBJ1-2	-	few	TGTGCCAGCAGCTCCCCGCGGAGCTACACCTTC	CASSSPRSYTF
TRBV6-6	TRBJ2-2	TRBD1	-	TGTGCCAGCAGTTCCACAGGGGGCACCGGGGAGCTGTTTTTT	CASSSTGGTGELFF
TRBV19	TRBJ2-2	-	-	TGTGCCAGTAGTATACGGGGCAGGGCGAACACCGGGGAGCTGTTTTTT	CASSIRGRANTGELFF
TRBV20-1	TRBJ2-5	-	-	TGCAGTGCTACCATTGGGGAGACCCAGTACTTC	CSATIGETQYF
TRBV19	TRBJ2-5	-	-	TGTGCCAGTAGTGGGGGTGGAGAGACCCAGTACTTC	CASSGGGETQYF
TRBV6-4	TRBJ2-7	-	few	TGTGCCAGCAGTGGGTCCCGAAGGAACCCCCCCTACGAGCAGTACTTC	CASSGSRRNPPYEQYF
TRBV4-1	TRBJ2-7	-	-	TGCGCCAGCAGCCAAGATCTCCGCGAGCAGTACTTC	CASSQDLREQYF
TRBV4-1	TRBJ1-2	TRBD1	-	TGCGCCAGCAGCCAAGGGGGACCGGGACAGGCTTTTAACTATGGCTACACCTTC	CASSQGGPGQAFNYGYTF
TRBV7-9	TRBJ1-1	-	once	TGTGCCAGCAGCTTAGCGGTCGGGGGCGGGAACACTGAAGCTTTCTTT	CASSLAVGGGNTEAFF
TRBV2	TRBJ1-2	-	-	TGTGCCAGCAAGAGGGCAGGGGCGAACTATGGCTACACCTTC	CASKRAGANYGYTF
TRBV5-1	TRBJ2-6	-	-	TGCGCCAGCAGTAGAGACGGGGCCTCTGGGGCCAACGTCCTGACTTTC	CASSRDGASGANVLTF
TRBV4-3	TRBJ2-6	-	once	TGCGCCAGCAGCCAGTCTGGGACTGGGGCCAACGTCCTGACTTTC	CASSQSGTGANVLTF
TRBV5-1	TRBJ1-3	-	-	TGCGCCAGCAGCTTGGCAGGGCGGTCAGGAGGAAACACCATATATTTT	CASSLAGRSGGNTIYF
TRBV30	TRBJ2-7	-	-	TGTGCCTGGAGTAGGGCCTACGAGCAGTACTTC	CAWSRAYEQYF
TRBV4-3	TRBJ2-2	-	-	TGCGCCAGCAGCCAGGTCCAGGGAGCCGGGGAGCTGTTTTTT	CASSQVQGAGELFF
TRBV10-3	TRBJ2-7	-	-	TGTGCCACTCGACGGGGGACCGTTCAGTACTTC	CATRRGTVQYF
TRBV9	TRBJ1-1	-	-	TGTGCCAGCAGCAGTACTGTGGACACTGAAGCTTTCTTT	CASSSTVDTEAFF
TRBV7-3	TRBJ2-1	TRBD1	-	TGTGCCAGCAGCCCGAGACAGGGAGATGGCAATGAGCAGTTCTTC	CASSPRQGDGNEQFF
TRBV9	TRBJ1-5	TRBD1	-	TGTGCCAGCAGCCGTACAGGGGACGTACTTCAGCCCCAGCATTTT	CASSRTGDVLQPQHF
TRBV2	TRBJ1-1	-	-	TGTGCCAGCGGGGGCAGCGGCACTGAAGCTTTCTTT	CASGGSGTEAFF
TRBV30	TRBJ1-2	-	-	TGTGCCTGGGGGGTCCCGGCCCATGGCTACACCTTC	CAWGVPAHGYTF